This TCR beta chain was documented in a study of cytomegalovirus exposure and HLA in healthy donors. Study-wide findings and caveats: Association with HLA alleles at 0.05 false discovery rate was found for around 17,000 TCR beta sequences in a later analysis. Because they were indistinguishable, some V segments, including TRBV6-2 and TRBV6-3, were excluded. Researchers catalogued around 150 TCR beta chains as cytomegalovirus-associated.

Comments on this clone: Its antigen is undetermined.

60 Vbeta and 13 Jbeta primers were used in PCR. This table comes from immunoSEQ multiplex PCR, and its TCRdb copy is limited to in-frame clones, with some not included. The table records roughly 86,000 clones, around 66% of them present only once. V lost 4 bases and J 4 bases, leaving 13 bases between the germline ends. Looked up from germline, CDR1 is LNHDA and CDR2 is SQIVND (reference sequence). The CDR3 is 14 residues long. Source material: PBMCs. The genes are TRBV19 and TRBJ2-5; TRBD2 might be the D (6 bases). The clonotype comes from a man aged 30 to 45 in good health and CMV-seronegative. CDR3 sequence (DNA): TGTGCCAGTAGTAGGACTAACGGGGGAGAGACCCAGTACTTC. Its protein product is CASSRTNGGETQYF.